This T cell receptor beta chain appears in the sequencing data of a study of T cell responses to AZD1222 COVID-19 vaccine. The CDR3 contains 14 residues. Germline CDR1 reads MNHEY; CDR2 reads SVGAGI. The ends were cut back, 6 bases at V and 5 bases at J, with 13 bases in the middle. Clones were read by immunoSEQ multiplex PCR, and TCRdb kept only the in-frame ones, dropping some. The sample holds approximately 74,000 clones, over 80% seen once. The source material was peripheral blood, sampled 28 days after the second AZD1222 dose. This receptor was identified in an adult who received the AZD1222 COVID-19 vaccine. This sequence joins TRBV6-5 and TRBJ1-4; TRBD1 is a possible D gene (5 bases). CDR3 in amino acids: CASRFRGANEKLFF. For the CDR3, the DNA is TGTGCCAGCAGATTTAGAGGGGCGAATGAAAAACTGTTTTTT.